The rows below give T cell receptor beta chains drawn from one sample of a study of T cell responses to AZD1222 COVID-19 vaccine. The protocol was immunoSEQ multiplex PCR, while the TCRdb copy is restricted to in-frame clones and leaves out a portion. The sample yields about 140,000 clones, around 93% seen once. The sequencing used peripheral blood, collected on day 0 of AZD1222 vaccination. These receptors were obtained from an adult in good health. The CDR3 runs from the conserved cysteine through the conserved F or W. Each record gives: V gene, clone size, D gene, J gene, CDR3 protein, CDR3 DNA. The D gene is left open where the match is weak. Size is stated for part of the rows, as once, few or many counts, or as a class when the clone is expanded.

>TRBV7-2|.|.|TRBJ2-3
CASSLVAGSWADTQYF
TGTGCCAGCAGCTTAGTGGCAGGGAGTTGGGCAGATACGCAGTATTTT
>TRBV5-5|.|TRBD2|TRBJ2-7
CASSTGGLYEQYF
TGTGCCAGCAGCACGGGGGGGCTCTACGAGCAGTACTTC
>TRBV2|.|TRBD1|TRBJ1-5
CASGDRGTNQPQHF
TGTGCCAGCGGGGACAGGGGGACCAATCAGCCCCAGCATTTT
>TRBV6-5|.|TRBD2|TRBJ2-5
CASIFVAGAGETQYF
TGTGCCAGCATTTTCGTAGCGGGGGCGGGTGAGACCCAGTACTTC
>TRBV7-3|.|.|TRBJ1-1
CASSPGHRNTEAFF
TGTGCCAGCAGCCCTGGACACAGGAACACTGAAGCTTTCTTT
>TRBV4-3|.|.|TRBJ1-1
CASSKGGRQGDTEAFF
TGCGCCAGCAGCAAAGGAGGACGTCAAGGAGACACTGAAGCTTTCTTT
>TRBV7-9|.|TRBD1|TRBJ1-6
CASSPGQGGFNSPLHF
TGTGCCAGCAGCCCCGGACAGGGTGGCTTCAATTCACCCCTCCACTTT
>TRBV7-3|.|TRBD2|TRBJ2-1
CASSFAGGWYNEQFF
TGTGCCAGCAGCTTTGCGGGAGGATGGTACAATGAGCAGTTCTTC
>TRBV19|.|.|TRBJ1-2
CASSIDGGNYGYTF
TGTGCCAGTAGTATAGATGGGGGAAACTATGGCTACACCTTC
>TRBV29-1|.|TRBD1|TRBJ1-2
CSVDRTGRYGYTF
TGCAGCGTTGATCGGACAGGACGCTATGGCTACACCTTC
>TRBV12-3/TRBV12-4|once|.|TRBJ2-7
CASSRQDLGQYF
TGTGCCAGCAGCAGACAGGATTTGGGGCAGTACTTC
>TRBV15|.|.|TRBJ2-7
CATSRDYYEQYF
TGTGCCACCAGCAGAGACTACTACGAGCAGTACTTC
>TRBV27|few|TRBD1|TRBJ1-4
CASSSPDRGNEKLFF
TGTGCCAGCAGCTCTCCAGACAGGGGGAATGAAAAACTGTTTTTT
>TRBV4-3|.|.|TRBJ1-1
CASSQELQRNTEAFF
TGCGCCAGCAGCCAAGAGTTACAGCGGAACACTGAAGCTTTCTTT
>TRBV4-1|.|.|TRBJ2-2
CASRKTGNTGELFF
TGCGCCAGCAGGAAAACAGGGAACACCGGGGAGCTGTTTTTT
>TRBV5-1|.|TRBD1|TRBJ1-2
CATTPGGSFGYTF
TGCGCCACCACCCCAGGGGGCTCGTTTGGCTACACCTTC
>TRBV2|.|.|TRBJ2-7
CASSGGPTGDEQYF
TGTGCCAGCAGTGGGGGGCCTACCGGGGACGAGCAGTACTTC
>TRBV27|.|TRBD2|TRBJ2-7
CASSWTGLGTEQYF
TGTGCCAGCAGTTGGACGGGACTAGGGACCGAGCAGTACTTC
>TRBV6-2/TRBV6-3|.|.|TRBJ1-1
CASSQSREFFF
TGTGCCAGCAGCCAAAGTCGAGAGTTTTTCTTT
>TRBV6-5|.|.|TRBJ1-3
CASSYRPWGARNTIYF
TGTGCCAGCAGTTACCGGCCATGGGGGGCGCGGAACACCATATATTTT
>TRBV7-2|.|.|TRBJ1-5
CASSPESGFSNQPQHF
TGTGCCAGCAGCCCCGAGAGTGGGTTTAGCAATCAGCCCCAGCATTTT
>TRBV9|few|.|TRBJ2-7
CASSVEVGFYEQYF
TGTGCCAGCAGCGTAGAGGTAGGCTTCTACGAGCAGTACTTC
>TRBV3-1/TRBV3-2|.|.|TRBJ2-7
CASSQRVEQYF
TGTGCCAGCAGCCAACGAGTCGAGCAGTACTTC
>TRBV2|.|.|TRBJ1-5
CASSIGYSNQPQHF
TGTGCCAGCAGCATCGGGTACAGCAATCAGCCCCAGCATTTT
>TRBV7-2|.|TRBD1|TRBJ1-6
CASSLAHSVGQGNSPLHF
TGTGCCAGCAGCTTAGCGCATTCTGTCGGACAGGGTAATTCACCCCTCCACTTT
>TRBV7-2|.|.|TRBJ2-3
CASSFPGNKDTQYF
TGTGCCAGCAGCTTTCCCGGGAATAAAGATACGCAGTATTTT
>TRBV6-8|.|.|TRBJ2-5
CASSARDVKETQYF
TGTGCCAGCAGTGCCCGGGACGTAAAAGAGACCCAGTACTTC